This is a list of T cell receptor beta chains from one sample in a study of blood T cell repertoires in COVID-19. TCRdb's copy holds only in-frame clones and misses some; the assay was immunoSEQ multiplex PCR. The sample shows around 140,000 clones, 75% to 90% of them seen only once. The sample consisted of PBMCs or T cells enriched from blood (not recorded which). Every receptor here comes from a man aged 45-65 years who had recovered from COVID-19. Both conserved end residues are part of each CDR3. A D gene is named only where the DNA matches it firmly. Not every row has a clone size; where given, it reads once, few, many or a size class.

CDR3aa	CDR3nt	d_gene	abundance	v_gene	j_gene
CASSFPGATDTQYF	TGCGCCAGCAGCTTTCCGGGAGCAACAGATACGCAGTATTTT	-	-	TRBV5-1	TRBJ2-3
CASSFDETYPAF	TGTGCCAGCAGCTTCGACGAGACATACCCCGCTTTT	-	-	TRBV5-8	TRBJ1-1
CASSQRLAGDRYSYEQYF	TGCGCCAGCAGCCAAAGACTAGCGGGAGACCGATACTCCTACGAGCAGTACTTC	TRBD2	once	TRBV4-3	TRBJ2-7
CASSLEWSPGGYTF	TGTGCCAGCAGCTTAGAATGGAGTCCTGGGGGCTACACCTTC	-	-	TRBV7-2	TRBJ1-2
CANDRAGQPQHF	TGCGCCAACGACAGAGCGGGGCAGCCCCAGCATTTT	-	few	TRBV10-1	TRBJ1-5
CASSYDPGRGEAQHF	TGTGCCAGCAGTTACGACCCCGGGAGGGGGGAGGCCCAGCATTTT	-	-	TRBV6-5	TRBJ1-5
CASSDYLSWYEQYF	TGTGCCAGCAGTGACTACCTTAGTTGGTACGAGCAGTACTTC	-	-	TRBV2	TRBJ2-7
CASSPQGLGSPLHF	TGTGCCAGCAGTCCACAGGGACTAGGGTCACCCCTCCACTTT	-	-	TRBV6-5	TRBJ1-6
CASGTGPNEKLFF	TGCGCCAGCGGGACAGGTCCCAATGAAAAACTGTTTTTT	TRBD1	-	TRBV5-1	TRBJ1-4
CASSFPSGGKADTQYF	TGTGCCAGCAGTTTCCCCAGCGGGGGGAAGGCAGATACGCAGTATTTT	TRBD2	once	TRBV28	TRBJ2-3
CASRTGTGGPSYGYTF	TGTGCCAGCAGAACCGGGACAGGGGGGCCTAGCTATGGCTACACCTTC	TRBD1	-	TRBV7-2	TRBJ1-2
CASSPRGLGEAFF	TGTGCCAGCAGTCCAAGGGGCTTGGGTGAAGCTTTCTTT	-	-	TRBV28	TRBJ1-1
CASSQGQGGTQYF	TGTGCCAGCAGCCAGGGACAGGGAGGGACCCAGTACTTC	TRBD1	-	TRBV3-1/TRBV3-2	TRBJ2-5
CASSKAGSAKETQYF	TGTGCCAGCAGCAAAGCAGGGTCGGCTAAAGAGACCCAGTACTTC	-	-	TRBV7-3	TRBJ2-5
CASRRGGNQPQHF	TGTGCCAGCCGCAGGGGTGGCAATCAGCCCCAGCATTTT	-	once	TRBV7-2	TRBJ1-5
CASSQRRQGNEQFF	TGCGCCAGCAGCCAACGAAGACAGGGCAATGAGCAGTTCTTC	TRBD1	-	TRBV5-1	TRBJ2-1
CASSLFDRNTEAFF	TGTGCCAGCAGCTTATTCGACAGGAACACTGAAGCTTTCTTT	-	-	TRBV5-5	TRBJ1-1
CASSQLPSPDEKLFF	TGCGCCAGCAGCCAACTACCTAGTCCGGATGAAAAACTGTTTTTT	-	once	TRBV4-3	TRBJ1-4
CASSTARASTEAFF	TGTGCCAGTAGTACCGCCAGGGCGAGCACTGAAGCTTTCTTT	-	-	TRBV19	TRBJ1-1
CASPGDRGSMNTEAFF	TGTGCCAGCCCCGGGGACAGGGGGTCGATGAACACTGAAGCTTTCTTT	TRBD1	-	TRBV2	TRBJ1-1
CASSQVATSPGDEQFF	TGTGCCAGCAGCCAAGTGGCGACTTCTCCTGGCGATGAGCAGTTCTTC	-	-	TRBV4-2	TRBJ2-1
CASSVVSGSGANVLTF	TGTGCCAGCAGCGTAGTTTCGGGATCTGGGGCCAACGTCCTGACTTTC	-	-	TRBV9	TRBJ2-6
CASSSTGGSSYGYTF	TGTGCCAGCAGCTCGACAGGGGGCTCTTCGTATGGCTACACCTTC	TRBD1	-	TRBV5-6	TRBJ1-2
CAISDQETGVRYGYTF	TGTGCCATCAGTGACCAGGAGACAGGGGTCAGGTATGGCTACACCTTC	TRBD1	once	TRBV10-3	TRBJ1-2
CASSLSWASSKETQYF	TGTGCCAGCAGTTTATCTTGGGCTAGCAGTAAAGAGACCCAGTACTTC	-	-	TRBV27	TRBJ2-5
CASSLAMGETGKTEAFF	TGTGCCAGCAGCTTAGCGATGGGTGAGACAGGGAAAACTGAAGCTTTCTTT	TRBD1	-	TRBV7-8	TRBJ1-1
CASTATGANVLTF	TGTGCCAGCACCGCGACTGGGGCCAACGTCCTGACTTTC	-	-	TRBV12-3/TRBV12-4	TRBJ2-6
CASSYGGSGGARGETQYF	TGCGCCAGCAGCTACGGGGGTAGCGGGGGGGCCCGCGGAGAGACCCAGTACTTC	TRBD2	-	TRBV5-1	TRBJ2-5
CASSRQPQPQHF	TGTGCCAGCAGCAGACAGCCGCAGCCCCAGCATTTT	-	-	TRBV6-2/TRBV6-3	TRBJ1-5
CASNSRRDGYTF	TGTGCCAGCAACTCAAGACGGGATGGCTACACCTTC	-	-	TRBV28	TRBJ1-2
CASSPPGANYGYTF	TGCGCCAGCAGCCCCCCGGGAGCTAACTATGGCTACACCTTC	-	-	TRBV5-1	TRBJ1-2
CASSRERAGNQPQHF	TGTGCCAGCAGTCGGGAAAGGGCGGGCAATCAGCCCCAGCATTTT	-	-	TRBV2	TRBJ1-5
CASSLVSQNEKLFF	TGCGCCAGCAGCTTGGTTTCACAGAATGAAAAACTGTTTTTT	-	-	TRBV5-1	TRBJ1-4
CASSWDRVTGELFF	TGTGCCAGCAGTTGGGACAGGGTTACCGGGGAGCTGTTTTTT	TRBD1	-	TRBV6-5	TRBJ2-2
CASSSGDRNTEAFF	TGTGCCAGTAGTTCCGGGGACAGGAACACTGAAGCTTTCTTT	TRBD1	-	TRBV19	TRBJ1-1
CASRVWSYGYTF	TGTGCCAGCAGGGTGTGGAGCTATGGCTACACCTTC	-	few	TRBV2	TRBJ1-2
CASSSLGQGRSTEAFF	TGTGCCAGCTCGTCCTTGGGACAGGGACGTAGTACTGAAGCTTTCTTT	TRBD1	-	TRBV18	TRBJ1-1
CATSAAGVNQPQHF	TGTGCCACCAGTGCAGCGGGGGTAAATCAGCCCCAGCATTTT	-	-	TRBV24-1	TRBJ1-5
CASSLASFRGAQKQFF	TGTGCCAGCAGCTTAGCGAGTTTCCGGGGGGCTCAGAAGCAGTTCTTC	-	-	TRBV11-1	TRBJ2-1